The 14 T cell receptor beta chains reported below all come from one sample, sequenced in a study of metastatic and nonmetastatic thyroid tumors. TCRdb recomputed clones from the PCR reads via MiXCR. Altogether approximately 30,000 clones are present, approximately 16% being singletons, with the ten largest covering nearly 3.5%. Thyroid surgery had not been preceded by any treatment in any patient. Sequencing was carried out using blood. The source is a female donor with papillary thyroid cancer or a benign thyroid nodule (not recorded which). Some clones in this sample may be carry-over from other donors' samples.

This clone was observed once. The chain is built from TRBV20-1 and TRBJ1-2; maybe TRBD1 (6 bases). The CDR3 is 14 residues long. The V and J ends lost 3 bases and 0 bases respectively, with 11 bases between them. The germline V gene encodes CDR1 DFQATT and CDR2 SNEGSKA (reference sequence). The CDR3 loop reads CSASTGQANYGYTF. In nucleotides, the CDR3 is TGCAGTGCTAGTACAGGGCAAGCTAACTATGGCTACACCTTC.

This clone occurred many times. This chain uses TRBV19 with TRBJ2-1; D perhaps matches TRBD2 (5 bases). CDR1 LNHDA and CDR2 SQIVND come from the germline V gene (reference sequence). This CDR3 spans 16 amino acids. V was cut by 5 bases and J by 6 bases, with 20 bases left in between. The CDR3 nucleotides read TGTGCCAGTAGTGCTTATACGGGCGGAGGACCCAATGAGCAGTTCTTC. Translating it yields CASSAYTGGGPNEQFF.

This chain joins TRBV28 and TRBJ2-1; TRBD2 matches 7 bases. This CDR3 region has 15 residues. Germline V lookup: CDR1 MDHEN, CDR2 SYDVKM. V lost 2 bases, J lost 3 bases, and 4 bases stayed unmatched. For the CDR3, the DNA is TGTGCCAGCAGTTTAGGCGGGAGCCTCTACAATGAGCAGTTCTTC. Amino acids: CASSLGGSLYNEQFF. The full variable domain, with the rest looked up from reference TRBV28 and TRBJ2-1, is DVKVTQSSRYLVKRTGEKVFLECVQDMDHENMFWYRQDPGLGLRLIYFSYDVKMKEKGDIPEGYSVSREKKERFSLILESASTNQTSMYLCASSLGGSLYNEQFFGPGTRLTVL.

At least ten counts were recorded for this clone. This sequence joins TRBV3-1 and TRBJ2-1; D is unclear. CDR3 length: 19 amino acids. Germline V CDR1 and CDR2: LGHDT, YNNKEL (reference sequence). V gave up 0 bases and J gave up 2 bases, with 20 bases separating them. CDR3 nucleotide sequence: TGTGCCAGCAGCCAAGATGTCGCCCCGACCAGTATGGCCTACAATGAGCAGTTCTTC. Its protein is CASSQDVAPTSMAYNEQFF.

This clone has a handful of counts. The chain uses TRBV5-5 and TRBJ2-3; either TRBD1 or TRBD2 may fit D (5 bases each). Germline V gives CDR1 SGHKS, CDR2 YYEKEE (reference sequence). The CDR3 has 15 residues. V lost 4 bases to trimming and J lost 6 bases, with 18 bases between them. CDR3 sequence: CASSRTGAWGDTQYF. The CDR3, as DNA: TGTGCCAGCAGCAGGACTGGGGCCTGGGGTGATACGCAGTATTTT.

This clone has just a few counts. This sequence joins TRBV6-9 and TRBJ2-1, with 7 bases that match TRBD1. V shed 0 bases, J shed 9 bases, and the junction held 8 bases outside the gene matches. The CDR3 sequence is 15 residues long. Germline loops: CDR1 MNHGY, CDR2 SVAAGI. CDR3: CASSYSGDRVSEQFF. The CDR3, as DNA: TGTGCCAGCAGTTATTCTGGTGACAGGGTGTCTGAGCAGTTCTTC.

The chain couples TRBV7-9 to TRBJ2-1; 12 positions match TRBD2. Germline loops: CDR1 SEHNR, CDR2 FQNEAQ (reference sequence). V gave up 4 bases and J gave up 9 bases; unmatched junction bases: 4. CDR3 length: 14 residues. The CDR3 region has the DNA TGTGCCAGCAGCTCTGGACTAGCGGGGATTGAGCAGTTCTTC. Translated: CASSSGLAGIEQFF.

Points on this clone: A much bigger clone sits one base away, suggesting this may be a read error. The V call is TRBV5-4, the J call TRBJ2-5, with TRBD1 matching over 7 bases. This CDR3 is 13 amino acids long. Germline V CDR1 and CDR2: SGHNT, YYREEE (reference sequence). In DNA, the CDR3 is TGTGCCAGCAGCTTGGCAGGGACAGAGACCCATTACTTC. Its protein is CASSLAGTETHYF.

This clone was picked up many times. The chain combines TRBV4-1 with TRBJ2-1; D gene uncertain. Looked up from germline, CDR1 is MGHRA and CDR2 is YSYEKL. V lost 0 bases and J lost 7, with 16 bases in between. The CDR3 has 16 amino acids. The CDR3 coding sequence is TGCGCCAGCAGCCAAGAGGCCAGAGGTGGGCTGAATGAGCAGTTCTTC. This encodes CASSQEARGGLNEQFF.

The genes are TRBV7-8 and TRBJ2-5, with D possibly TRBD2 on 5 matching bases. V was shortened by 1 base and J by 5 bases, with 14 bases between the two germline ends. This CDR3 has 15 amino acids. Germline CDR1 SGHVS, CDR2 FQNEAQ. CDR3 DNA: TGTGCCAGCAGCTTAGTTTTCGGAGGTAGGGAGACCCAGTACTTC. Protein sequence: CASSLVFGGRETQYF.

This clone was seen a few times. The CDR3 spells CASSYHGSSTDTQYF. In nucleotides, the CDR3 is TGTGCCAGCAGTTACCACGGGAGTTCTACAGATACGCAGTATTTT. The chain recombines TRBV6-6 with TRBJ2-3; tentative D call: TRBD2 (6 bases). The ends were cut back, 2 bases at V and 3 bases at J, with 12 bases in the middle. From germline, CDR1 is MNHNY and CDR2 SVGAGI (reference sequence). This CDR3 contains 15 residues.

This clone was seen many times. The CDR3, as DNA: TGTGCCAGCAGCCTCCGCGGGCGCATCACAGATACGCAGTATTTT. It is translated as CASSLRGRITDTQYF. The rearrangement joins TRBV2 to TRBJ2-3; weak D call: TRBD2 (5 bases). This CDR3 comprises 15 residues. Germline CDR1 SNHLY, CDR2 FYNNEI. Trimming pared 6 bases from V and 2 bases from J, leaving 15 bases between. The entire variable domain, with the rest obtained from reference TRBV2 and TRBJ2-3, is as follows: EPEVTQTPSHQVTQMGQEVILRCVPISNHLYFYWYRQILGQKVEFLVSFYNNEISEKSEIFDDQFSVERPDGSNFTLKIRSTKLEDSAMYFCASSLRGRITDTQYFGPGTRLTVL.

This clone was recorded many times. The chain joins TRBV11-1 to TRBJ2-1; possibly TRBD2 for D (6 bases). Germline loops: CDR1 SGHAT, CDR2 FQDESV (reference sequence). Trimming shortened V by 3 bases and J by 3 bases, and 15 bases separated the two germline ends. The CDR3 covers 16 residues. The CDR3 here is CASSFSSTGLYNEQFF. The CDR3 bases are TGTGCCAGCAGCTTTTCCTCTACGGGACTCTACAATGAGCAGTTCTTC.

This clone was found many times. The chain carries TRBV20-1 and TRBJ2-3; 8 bases fit TRBD1. There are 12 residues in the CDR3. Trimming cost V 5 bases and J 4 bases; bases outside gene matches: 2. The V gene's germline CDR1 is DFQATT and CDR2 SNEGSKA (reference sequence). CDR3 loop: CSAGQGSDTQYF. The CDR3 nucleotides read TGCAGTGCTGGACAGGGTTCAGATACGCAGTATTTT.